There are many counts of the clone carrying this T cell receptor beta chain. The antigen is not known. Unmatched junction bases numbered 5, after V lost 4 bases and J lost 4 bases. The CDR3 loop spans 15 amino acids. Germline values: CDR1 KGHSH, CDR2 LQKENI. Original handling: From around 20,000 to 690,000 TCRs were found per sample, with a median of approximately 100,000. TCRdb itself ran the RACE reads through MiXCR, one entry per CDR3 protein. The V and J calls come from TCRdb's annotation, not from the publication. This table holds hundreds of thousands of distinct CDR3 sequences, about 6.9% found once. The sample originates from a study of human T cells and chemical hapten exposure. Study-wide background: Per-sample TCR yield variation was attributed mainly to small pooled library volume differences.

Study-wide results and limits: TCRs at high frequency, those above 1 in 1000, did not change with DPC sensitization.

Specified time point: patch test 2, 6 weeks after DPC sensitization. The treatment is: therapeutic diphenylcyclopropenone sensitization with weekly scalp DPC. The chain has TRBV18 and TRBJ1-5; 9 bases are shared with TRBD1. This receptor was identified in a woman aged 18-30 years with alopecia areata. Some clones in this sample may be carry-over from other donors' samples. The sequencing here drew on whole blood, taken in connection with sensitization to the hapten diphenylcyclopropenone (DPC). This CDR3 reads CASSRSGTGNQPQHF. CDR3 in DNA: TGTGCCAGCTCACGTTCCGGGACAGGGAATCAGCCCCAGCATTTT.